This T cell receptor (beta chain) is drawn from a study of cytomegalovirus exposure and HLA in healthy donors. Regarding the study as a whole: In an earlier analysis, most TCR beta V segments were productive about 87% or about 30% of the time. Only CMV serostatus was available as immune exposure information.

On this clone: Its target is unknown.

Researchers ran the PCR with 60 Vbeta and 13 Jbeta primers. Clones were sequenced by immunoSEQ multiplex PCR, and TCRdb holds only the in-frame ones, with some missing. Altogether approximately 78,000 clones are present, 65% to 80% being singletons, with the ten largest covering roughly 21%. The length of the CDR3 is 13 residues. Germline V gene lookup returns CDR1 MDHEN and CDR2 SYDVKM. V was cut by 2 bases and J by 8 bases, with 7 bases left in between. Sequenced material: PBMCs. The source is a man aged 35 to 55 in good health and CMV-seropositive. This chain joins TRBV28 and TRBJ1-6; TRBD1 is a possible D gene (5 bases). CDR3 in amino acids: CASSLTGYSPLHF. The CDR3 DNA reads TGTGCCAGCAGTTTAACAGGCTATTCACCCCTCCACTTT.